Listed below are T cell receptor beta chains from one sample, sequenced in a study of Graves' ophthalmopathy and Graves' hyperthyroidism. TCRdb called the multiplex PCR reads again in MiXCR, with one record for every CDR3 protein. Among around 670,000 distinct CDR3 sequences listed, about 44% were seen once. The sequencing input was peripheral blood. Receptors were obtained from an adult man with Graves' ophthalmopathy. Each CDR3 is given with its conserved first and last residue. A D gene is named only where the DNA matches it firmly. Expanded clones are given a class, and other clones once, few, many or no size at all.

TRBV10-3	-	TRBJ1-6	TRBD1	CAISDRQGLGTALHF	TGTGCCATCAGTGATCGTCAAGGTCTCGGGACAGCCCTCCACTTT
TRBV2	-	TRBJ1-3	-	CASSPHRDTENTIYF	TGTGCCAGCAGTCCCCACCGGGACACCGAAAACACCATATATTTT
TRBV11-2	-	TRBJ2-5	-	CASSVAGNQETQYF	TGTGCCAGCAGCGTCGCCGGGAACCAAGAGACCCAGTACTTC
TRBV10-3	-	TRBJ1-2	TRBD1	CAISESYTGGASGYTF	TGTGCCATCAGTGAGTCGTATACAGGGGGCGCATCTGGCTACACCTTC
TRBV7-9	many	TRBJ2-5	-	CASSLVEGQTQYF	TGTGCCAGCAGCTTGGTGGAGGGTCAGACCCAGTACTTC
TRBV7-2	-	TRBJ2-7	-	CASSQEASGTAPYEQYF	TGTGCCAGCAGCCAAGAGGCCTCCGGGACTGCCCCCTACGAGCAGTACTTC
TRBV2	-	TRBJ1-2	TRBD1	CASSEAETGGGGYTF	TGTGCCAGCAGTGAAGCGGAGACAGGGGGGGGAGGCTACACCTTC
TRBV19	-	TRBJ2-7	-	CASSETFLREQYF	TGTGCCAGTAGCGAGACATTCCTCCGCGAGCAGTACTTC
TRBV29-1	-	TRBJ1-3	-	CSVGRGADYGNTIYF	TGCAGCGTTGGAAGGGGCGCGGACTATGGAAACACCATATATTTT
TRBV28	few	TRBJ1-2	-	CASRIGVFYGYTF	TGTGCCAGCAGGATAGGGGTCTTCTATGGCTACACCTTC
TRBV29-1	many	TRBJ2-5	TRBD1	CSVAGTGETQYF	TGCAGCGTTGCCGGGACAGGAGAGACCCAGTACTTC
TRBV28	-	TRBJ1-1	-	CASSLIGKEAFF	TGTGCCAGCAGTTTAATCGGGAAAGAAGCTTTCTTT
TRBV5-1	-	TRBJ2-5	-	CASHTGSGRQETQYF	TGCGCCAGCCACACAGGGAGCGGGCGCCAAGAGACCCAGTACTTC
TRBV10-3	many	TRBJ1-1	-	CAISRTENTEAFF	TGTGCCATCAGCCGGACGGAGAACACTGAAGCTTTCTTT
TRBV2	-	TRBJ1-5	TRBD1	CASRPGGGVSNQPQHF	TGTGCCAGCAGACCAGGGGGTGGGGTGAGCAATCAGCCCCAGCATTTT
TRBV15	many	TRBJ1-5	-	CATSEGPVGNQPQHF	TGTGCCACCAGTGAGGGGCCAGTCGGCAATCAGCCCCAGCATTTT
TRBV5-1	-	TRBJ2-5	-	CASSSGGSKETQYF	TGTGCCAGCAGCTCGGGCGGGTCGAAAGAGACCCAGTACTTC
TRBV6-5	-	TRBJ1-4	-	CASSYFAQPEKLFF	TGTGCCAGCAGTTACTTCGCCCAACCGGAAAAACTGTTTTTT
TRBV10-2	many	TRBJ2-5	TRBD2	CASTRTSLRETQYF	TGCGCCAGCACCCGGACTAGCCTCCGGGAGACCCAGTACTTC
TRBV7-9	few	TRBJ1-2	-	CASTIGGRDYGYTF	TGTGCCAGCACCATAGGTGGCAGGGACTATGGCTACACCTTC
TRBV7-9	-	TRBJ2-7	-	CASSQPGTYEQYF	TGTGCCAGCAGCCAACCCGGGACATACGAGCAGTACTTC
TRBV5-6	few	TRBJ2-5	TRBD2	CASSRKAGASVGNQYF	TGTGCCAGCAGCCGTAAAGCGGGGGCCTCCGTTGGGAACCAGTACTTC
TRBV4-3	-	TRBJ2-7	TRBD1	CASSQSDRGPYEQYF	TGCGCCAGCAGCCAATCGGACAGGGGCCCCTACGAGCAGTACTTC
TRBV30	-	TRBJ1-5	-	CAWSVQGGQPQHF	TGTGCCTGGAGTGTTCAGGGTGGTCAGCCCCAGCATTTT
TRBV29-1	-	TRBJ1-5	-	CSVELSYEHF	TGCAGCGTTGAACTCAGCTACGAGCATTTT
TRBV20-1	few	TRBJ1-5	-	CSASPGTGDQPQHF	TGCAGTGCTAGCCCCGGGACGGGGGATCAGCCCCAGCATTTT
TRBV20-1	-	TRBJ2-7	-	CSARVQSEQYF	TGCAGTGCTAGGGTCCAGTCCGAGCAGTACTTC
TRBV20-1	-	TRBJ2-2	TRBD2	CSARRGTTGELFF	TGCAGTGCTCGGCGGGGGACCACCGGGGAGCTGTTTTTT
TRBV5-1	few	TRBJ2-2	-	CASSLAPTTNTGELFF	TGTGCCAGCAGCTTGGCCCCGACGACGAACACCGGGGAGCTGTTTTTT
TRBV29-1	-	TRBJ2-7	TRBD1	CSVGDRNYEQYF	TGCAGCGTAGGGGACAGAAACTACGAGCAGTACTTC
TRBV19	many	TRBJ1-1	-	CASSITPGRHTEAFF	TGTGCCAGTAGTATAACCCCAGGGAGGCACACTGAAGCTTTCTTT
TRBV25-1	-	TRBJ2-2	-	CASSVDPLASGELFF	TGTGCCAGCAGCGTTGACCCCCTAGCGTCCGGGGAGCTGTTTTTT
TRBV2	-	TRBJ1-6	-	CAGIQAVGSPLHF	TGTGCCGGCATCCAAGCAGTCGGTTCACCCCTCCACTTT
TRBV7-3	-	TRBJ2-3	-	CASSLTRDTQYF	TGTGCCAGCAGCTTGACTCGGGATACGCAGTATTTT
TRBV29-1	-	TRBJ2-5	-	CSVDGGNGEPWETQYF	TGCAGCGTTGATGGGGGGAACGGGGAGCCGTGGGAGACCCAGTACTTC
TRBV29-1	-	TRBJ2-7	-	CSVVDVGEQYF	TGCAGCGTTGTCGACGTGGGTGAGCAGTACTTC
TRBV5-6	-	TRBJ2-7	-	CASSFLGRTDHEQYF	TGTGCCAGCAGCTTTTTAGGTCGGACTGACCACGAGCAGTACTTC
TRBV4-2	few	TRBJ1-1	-	CASSQDHSVKGRNTEAFF	TGTGCCAGCAGCCAAGATCATAGTGTAAAAGGAAGGAACACTGAAGCTTTCTTT
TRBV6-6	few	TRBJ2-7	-	CASNDVAGTYEQYF	TGTGCCAGCAATGATGTGGCGGGAACCTACGAGCAGTACTTC
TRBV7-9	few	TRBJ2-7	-	CASSPGLLTEQYF	TGTGCCAGCAGCCCGGGACTGTTAACGGAGCAGTACTTC
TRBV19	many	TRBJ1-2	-	CASSSAGDAYGYTF	TGTGCCAGTAGTAGTGCGGGGGACGCCTATGGCTACACCTTC
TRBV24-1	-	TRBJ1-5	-	CATSDSHRDTGDQPQHF	TGTGCCACCAGTGACTCCCACAGGGACACCGGGGATCAGCCCCAGCATTTT
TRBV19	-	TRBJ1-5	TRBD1	CASRRTEANTGDRSVWARQPQHF	TGTGCCAGTAGGAGGACCGAGGCGAACACCGGGGACAGATCCGTTTGGGCGCGTCAGCCCCAGCATTTT
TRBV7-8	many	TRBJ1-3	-	CASSLRIWGATGNTIYF	TGTGCCAGCAGCCTAAGGATATGGGGGGCAACTGGAAACACCATATATTTT
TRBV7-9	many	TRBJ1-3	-	CASSLSGIGNTIYF	TGTGCCAGCAGCTTATCCGGAATTGGAAACACCATATATTTT
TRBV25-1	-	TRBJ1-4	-	CASSLPGRSVNEKLFF	TGTGCCAGCAGTTTGCCAGGACGGAGTGTTAATGAAAAACTGTTTTTT
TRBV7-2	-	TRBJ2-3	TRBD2	CASSGGTMTDTQYF	TGTGCCAGCAGCGGCGGGACTATGACAGATACGCAGTATTTT
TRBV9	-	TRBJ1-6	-	CASSVWGSNNSPLHF	TGTGCCAGCAGCGTGTGGGGCAGCAACAATTCACCCCTCCACTTT
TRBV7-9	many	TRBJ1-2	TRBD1	CASRPPGQGNYGYTF	TGTGCCAGCAGGCCTCCGGGACAGGGAAACTATGGCTACACCTTC
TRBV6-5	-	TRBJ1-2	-	CASRNMGAEYGYTF	TGTGCCAGCAGGAACATGGGGGCTGAATATGGCTACACCTTC
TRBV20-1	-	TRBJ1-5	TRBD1	CSATTQGAGRPQHF	TGCAGTGCTACCACGCAGGGGGCAGGTAGGCCCCAGCATTTT
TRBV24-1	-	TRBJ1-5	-	CATSDSSGNQPQHF	TGTGCCACCAGTGATTCTTCAGGGAATCAGCCCCAGCATTTT
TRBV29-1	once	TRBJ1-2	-	CSTRDGGYTF	TGCAGCACCAGGGACGGGGGCTACACCTTC
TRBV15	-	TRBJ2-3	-	CATSAEWDTAFIGDTQYF	TGTGCCACCAGCGCCGAATGGGACACGGCCTTTATTGGAGATACGCAGTATTTT
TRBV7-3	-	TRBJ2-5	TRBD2	CASSLGTSGRLGTQYF	TGTGCCAGCAGCCTCGGGACTAGCGGGAGACTAGGGACCCAGTACTTC
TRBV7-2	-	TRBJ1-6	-	CASSLEGGYRAVNLLHF	TGTGCCAGCAGCTTAGAGGGCGGGTATAGGGCCGTCAACCTCCTCCACTTT